This T cell receptor (beta chain) was identified during a study of response to subunit inactivated influenza vaccine. This clonotype was observed a few times. Its antigen remains unidentified. V was shortened by 2 bases and J by 9 bases, with 8 bases between the two germline ends. The germline V gene encodes CDR1 MDHEN and CDR2 SYDVKM. This CDR3 contains 11 residues. TCRdb used MiXCR to reprocess the RT-PCR reads, holding one entry per CDR3 protein. The sample includes about 570,000 distinct CDR3 sequences, about 11% seen only once; the top ten take approximately 11%. Overall study results and limits: The authors offered the suggestion that each seasonal influenza vaccination recruits few new T cells.

The same data also went into a second study, on T cells expressing NK-cell markers. That work states: Researchers built TCR beta cDNA using 5'RACE template switching with UMIs. Within the sequenced cohort of eight donors, seven exhibited HCMV seropositivity and one was seronegative. Top CD8+ clonotypes included the dominant CD3+CD56+NKG2C+ clonotypes in roughly six donors. HCMV specificity of the expanded NKG2C+ T cell clones was not established.

This rearrangement joins TRBV28 to TRBJ2-7; D unresolved. Sequencing was performed on PBMCs from blood, taken on the day of vaccination. The TCR originated in a man in his fifties who received an inactivated influenza vaccine. Here the CDR3 DNA reads TGTGCCAGCAGTTTAGTATCAATGCAGTACTTC. It is translated as CASSLVSMQYF.